This TCR beta chain was recorded in a study of blood T cells in healthy people across ages. Together with a sample-barcoded 5' primer, a J-beta primer mix was included in a second PCR lasting roughly 6 to 12 cycles. The template-switch adaptor, which had 12 random nucleotides, put a tag on each cDNA molecule. TCRdb used MiXCR to reprocess the 5' RACE reads, holding one entry per CDR3 protein. This table holds about 2 million distinct CDR3 sequences, approximately 50% found once. Findings and caveats of the study: Unsorted PBMC input precluded a conclusive naive versus antigen-experienced comparison.

Isolation yielded PBMCs, at least 6 million per sample, in every case. Per sample, at least 6 micrograms of total RNA were extracted. V was pared by 3 bases and J by 4 bases, with 7 bases between. This CDR3 has 13 residues. Of note for this clonotype: The antigen is undetermined.

The sample taken for sequencing was blood. This clonotype originated in a woman in her 40s in good health. The rearrangement joins TRBV12-3 or TRBV12-4 to TRBJ1-5; unclear D gene. As DNA, the CDR3 is TGTGCCAGCAGTTTTGCTCAGAATCAGCCCCAGCATTTT. This translates into CASSFAQNQPQHF.